A selection of T cell receptor beta chains follows, all from one sample in a study of shared clonotypes between healthy human individuals. The repertoire was sequenced with immunoSEQ multiplex PCR; TCRdb's copy has only in-frame clones and lacks some. This sample has 600,000 to 800,000 clones, with around 77% found just once. Material for sequencing was memory CD4+ T cells sorted from blood. These receptors were obtained from a woman in her thirties in good health. The CDR3 runs from the conserved cysteine through the conserved F or W. D genes are given only for firm matches. Clone size is not always given. Where it is, it says once, few, many or a class for expanded clones.

clone_size	d_call	v_call	j_call	cdr3_nt	cdr3_aa
NA	TRBD1	TRBV11-1	TRBJ2-3	TGTGCCAGCAGTTCCGGGACAGCCACAGATACGCAGTATTTT	CASSSGTATDTQYF
NA	TRBD2	TRBV28	TRBJ2-7	TGTGCCAGCAGTTTCTCCCGACTAGCGGAGTCCTACGAGCAGTACTTC	CASSFSRLAESYEQYF
NA	NA	TRBV7-3	TRBJ2-3	TGTGCCAGCAGCTTTCAGGGTCCCACAGATACGCAGTATTTT	CASSFQGPTDTQYF
NA	NA	TRBV19	TRBJ2-1	TGTGCCAGTAGCCTTCTGGAAGCACACAATGAGCAGTTCTTC	CASSLLEAHNEQFF
NA	TRBD1	TRBV4-1	TRBJ2-5	TGCGCCAGCAGCCCGGGACAGGGGGTTCGTCGGGCCCAGTACTTC	CASSPGQGVRRAQYF
NA	NA	TRBV7-9	TRBJ2-7	TGTGCCAGCAGCTTTCCCCTCGGGGGAGCGAGGTCCTCCTACGAGCAGTACTTC	CASSFPLGGARSSYEQYF
NA	TRBD1	TRBV5-6	TRBJ1-1	TGTGCCAGCAGCACGGCCGGGACAGGGAACACTGAAGCTTTCTTT	CASSTAGTGNTEAFF
many	TRBD1	TRBV2	TRBJ2-7	TGTGCCAGCAGTGTTGGGACAGGGTACTACGAGCAGTACTTC	CASSVGTGYYEQYF
many	TRBD1	TRBV11-1	TRBJ1-1	TGTGCCAGCAGCTCGATTGGGGGACAGGGCGCAGCTTTCTTT	CASSSIGGQGAAFF
NA	TRBD2	TRBV5-1	TRBJ2-2	TGCGCCAGCAGCTTGGGGACTAGCGGGATCGGGGAGCTGTTTTTT	CASSLGTSGIGELFF
NA	TRBD1	TRBV18	TRBJ2-5	TGTGCCAGCTCACCGGGACAGGGTGAGACCCAGTACTTC	CASSPGQGETQYF
few	TRBD1	TRBV11-2	TRBJ2-3	TGTGCCAGCAGCTTCCTGACAGGGTCAACGGCAGATACGCAGTATTTT	CASSFLTGSTADTQYF
NA	NA	TRBV6-5	TRBJ1-5	TGTGCCAGCACCCCCGGGGGATCTAGGGATCAGCCCCAGCATTTT	CASTPGGSRDQPQHF
NA	NA	TRBV18	TRBJ2-3	TGTGCCAGCTCAAAGGGTGTCGATACGCAGTATTTT	CASSKGVDTQYF
NA	TRBD1	TRBV5-6	TRBJ1-1	TGTGCCAGCAGCTTCTACGACAGGGTGGACACTGAAGCTTTCTTT	CASSFYDRVDTEAFF
once	NA	TRBV4-1	TRBJ2-7	TGCGCCAGCAGCCAGGGAGGAGCGTACGAGCAGTACTTC	CASSQGGAYEQYF
few	NA	TRBV6-1	TRBJ2-7	TGTGCCAGCAGTGTGCAGTACTACGAGCAGTACTTC	CASSVQYYEQYF
NA	TRBD2	TRBV5-4	TRBJ2-5	TGTGCCAGCAGCGGGACTAGCGGGAGAGGAGAGACCCAGTACTTC	CASSGTSGRGETQYF
few	NA	TRBV27	TRBJ2-7	TGTGCCAGCAGTATCTACAGGGTGACGAGCGAGCAGTACTTC	CASSIYRVTSEQYF
NA	NA	TRBV11-2	TRBJ2-2	TGTGCCAGCAGCAAGATTACCGGGGAGCTGTTTTTT	CASSKITGELFF
NA	TRBD2	TRBV5-6	TRBJ2-7	TGTGCCAGTTCCACTAGCGACCTCCCCTTCCAGCAGTACTTC	CASSTSDLPFQQYF
NA	TRBD1	TRBV2	TRBJ2-7	TGTGCCAGCAGGCCCGTAGGGGACAGGGGATCCTACGAGCAGTACTTC	CASRPVGDRGSYEQYF
NA	NA	TRBV5-8	TRBJ2-5	TGTGCCAGCAGCTTGCAAGACCAAGAGACCCAGTACTTC	CASSLQDQETQYF
NA	NA	TRBV29-1	TRBJ2-2	TGCAGCGCCGCCTGGAGGGTCGGCACCGGGGAGCTGTTTTTT	CSAAWRVGTGELFF
once	TRBD2	TRBV5-1	TRBJ2-1	TGCGCCAGCAGCTTGGTTCCGGGAGGGAGGGTAAATGAGCAGTTCTTC	CASSLVPGGRVNEQFF
NA	TRBD1	TRBV6-6	TRBJ1-2	TGTGCCAGCAGGGTGGGACAGGGTCGGTATGGCTACACCTTC	CASRVGQGRYGYTF
few	TRBD1	TRBV5-5	TRBJ1-1	TGTGCCAGCAGCCACAGGGGACGAGGGACTGAAGCTTTCTTT	CASSHRGRGTEAFF
NA	NA	TRBV28	TRBJ1-2	TGTGCCAGCAGTAATACAGCAAACTATGGCTACACCTTC	CASSNTANYGYTF
few	NA	TRBV4-2	TRBJ2-1	TGTGCCAGCAGCCAAGATGCGGCCGACTACAATGAGCAGTTCTTC	CASSQDAADYNEQFF
NA	NA	TRBV5-8	TRBJ2-6	TGTGCCAGCAGCTTGGGTTCCGTGGCTGGGGCCAACGTCCTGACTTTC	CASSLGSVAGANVLTF
NA	NA	TRBV28	TRBJ1-2	TGTGCCAGCAGGGACCAGCGTGGGATGAACTATGGCTACACCTTC	CASRDQRGMNYGYTF